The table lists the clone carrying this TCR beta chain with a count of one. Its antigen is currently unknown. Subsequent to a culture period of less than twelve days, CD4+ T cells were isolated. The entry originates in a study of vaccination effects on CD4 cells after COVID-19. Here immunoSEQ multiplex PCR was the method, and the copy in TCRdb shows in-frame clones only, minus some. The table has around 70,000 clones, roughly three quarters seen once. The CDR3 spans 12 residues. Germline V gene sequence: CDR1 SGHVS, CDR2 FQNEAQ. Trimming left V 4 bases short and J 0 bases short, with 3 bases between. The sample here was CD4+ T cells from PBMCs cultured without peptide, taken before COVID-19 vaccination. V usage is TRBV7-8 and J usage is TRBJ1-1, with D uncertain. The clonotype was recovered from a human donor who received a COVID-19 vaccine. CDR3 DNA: TGTGCCAGCAGCTCCATGAACACTGAAGCTTTCTTT. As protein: CASSSMNTEAFF.